The clone carrying this T cell receptor (beta chain) was counted a few times. The CDR3 is 15 residues long. Germline-derived CDR1 and CDR2 are LGHNA and YSLEER. With V trimmed by 4 bases and J by 5 bases, 8 bases remained unmatched. The data belong to a study of blood T cell repertoires in COVID-19. Overall study: Samples of COVID-19 (acute and convalescent) were obtained from the United States, Italy and Spain.

Per the study methods: Amplification of reference gene primers provided the estimated nucleated cell counts. Using immunoSEQ multiplex PCR, the repertoire was profiled, and TCRdb retains in-frame clones only, with some absent. From that table come the V and J calls and clone size; the DNA was used to work out D and trimming. The data contain about 150,000 clones, roughly 86% of them seen just once; the ten biggest clones take up about 2.6%. The TCR was taken from a woman older than 75 with COVID-19, enrolled during active disease. The sequencing sample was made of peripheral blood. This chain joins TRBV4-3 and TRBJ2-3, with 8 bases lining up with TRBD2. The CDR3 nucleotides read TGCGCCAGCAGCCCGGCGGGGGGCCGGGGAGATACGCAGTATTTT. It encodes CASSPAGGRGDTQYF.